This passage covers 3 T cell receptor beta chains from one sample sequenced in a study of human T cells and chemical hapten exposure (TCRdb year 2021). Sample time point, as interpreted from the label and publication: pre-sensitization, week 0. The sample's treatment or condition label, in plain terms: therapeutic diphenylcyclopropenone sensitization with weekly scalp DPC. Library construction relied on RACE. The data were produced on a NextSeq 500. The public reads were reprocessed in TCRdb via fastp at Q25 and MiXCR, keeping in-frame beta chains. A single entry per CDR3 protein holds the most common genes and DNA from its merged rows. The sample includes roughly 380,000 distinct CDR3 sequences, with approximately 5% observed a single time. The ten largest clones represent just over 2.5% of the sample. Here the sequenced sample was whole blood, taken in connection with sensitization to the hapten diphenylcyclopropenone (DPC). These receptors were taken from a woman between 45 and 65 years old with alopecia areata. Some clones in this sample may be carry-over from other donors' samples.

This clonotype was seen at least ten times. The chain couples TRBV27 to TRBJ2-3; 9 bases fit TRBD2. Germline-derived CDR1 and CDR2 are MNHEY and SMNVEV (reference sequence). The V segment lost 4 bases and the J segment 2 bases; nucleotides outside the gene matches: 4. The CDR3 length is 15 residues. CDR3 in DNA: TGTGCCAGCAGTTGGGGCGGGAGGGTCACAGATACGCAGTATTTT. This translates into CASSWGGRVTDTQYF.

This clonotype occurred a few times. The V gene is TRBV7-2, the J gene TRBJ2-2, with D possibly being TRBD2 (6 bases). CDR3 size: 18 residues. CDR1 is SGHTA and CDR2 is FQGNSA in the germline V gene. V was cut by 0 bases and J by 6 bases, with 20 bases left in between. CDR3 residues: CASSLAGTSQQGAGELFF. DNA of the CDR3: TGTGCCAGCAGCTTAGCGGGGACTTCTCAGCAAGGGGCCGGGGAGCTGTTTTTT.

J is TRBJ2-5 and V is TRBV11-2; TRBD1 is a possible D gene (6 bases). The CDR3 spans 17 residues. The V gene lost 5 bases and the J gene lost 9 bases, with 28 bases spanning the gap. Germline values: CDR1 SGHAT, CDR2 FQNNGV. The CDR3 region has the DNA TGTGCCAGCAGCGGGGGACACCCGGGACCAGCATATCCGGCCCAGTACTTC. Translating gives CASSGGHPGPAYPAQYF.